The 25 T cell receptor beta chains presented below share a single source sample, sequenced in a study of control samples from healthy donors and cancer patients (TCRdb year 2020). The library was produced with the immunoSEQ multiplex PCR assay. Here the immuneACCESS table is served through TCRdb, limited to in-frame sequences with V and J called. Missing clones are a known gap in these copies; in checked studies unresolved V genes cover under half, and the rest lacks a known reason. The table for this sample lists approximately 100,000 clones; just under 95% of them were counted only once. Together, the top ten hold about 3% of the sample. The sample was blood. The receptors originated from a human donor in good health. The donor label of this sample is uncertain.

V and J are TRBV9 and TRBJ1-1, with 7 bases identical to TRBD1. Germline V gene lookup returns CDR1 SGDLS and CDR2 YYNGEE. Losses at the gene ends were 3 bases for V and 3 bases for J; bases not matched to a gene: 8. The CDR3 has 15 residues. The CDR3 spells CASSAGQAFDTEAFF. CDR3 nucleotide sequence: TGTGCCAGCAGCGCCGGACAGGCCTTCGACACTGAAGCTTTCTTT.

The chain couples TRBV5-1 to TRBJ2-3, with D tentatively TRBD1 or TRBD2 (5 bases each). The V gene's germline CDR1 is SGHRS and CDR2 YFSETQ. With 5 bases removed from V and 6 bases from J, the gap between germline ends came to 19 bases. The CDR3 has 15 amino acids. The DNA for the CDR3 is TGCGCCAGCAGTTCGTGGGGGTTAGACGAGGATACGCAGTATTTT. It translates to CASSSWGLDEDTQYF.

This clone was counted once. The rearrangement uses TRBV7-9 and TRBJ2-7; TRBD2 matches 13 bases. V dropped 5 bases and J dropped 2; count of bases not matched to a gene: 3. Germline assignment: CDR1 SEHNR and CDR2 FQNEAQ (reference sequence). There are 15 residues in the CDR3. CDR3 sequence (DNA): TGTGCCAGCAGCATGGGACTAGCGGGGCCCTACGAGCAGTACGTC. Protein product: CASSMGLAGPYEQYV.

In this sample, this clone turned up a few times. The CDR3 reads CASRTAPGALEQFF. In nucleotides, the CDR3 is TGTGCCAGCAGGACCGCCCCGGGGGCTCTTGAGCAGTTCTTC. V and J are TRBV27 and TRBJ2-1; D is possibly TRBD1 or TRBD2 (6 bases each). V lost 6 bases and J 9 bases, leaving 18 bases between the germline ends. Germline values: CDR1 MNHEY, CDR2 SMNVEV (reference sequence). This CDR3 has 14 amino acids.

This clone was counted once. The gene calls are TRBV2 and TRBJ1-3; 9 bases are a match to TRBD1. After removal of 3 bases from V and 3 bases from J, the junction contained 6 bases not matched to a gene. The CDR3 has 16 amino acids. Germline CDR1 and CDR2: SNHLY and FYNNEI. CDR3 nucleotide sequence: TGTGCCAGCAGTGAGCCGGGACAGGGTTATGGAAACACCATATATTTT. This translates into CASSEPGQGYGNTIYF.

This rearrangement joins TRBV4-3 to TRBJ2-1, with 9 bases matching TRBD2. The CDR3 extends over 17 amino acids. J gave up 7 bases and V 1 base, and 11 bases lay outside the gene matches. Germline CDR1 and CDR2: LGHNA and YSLEER. The CDR3: CASSQGGGGAVVNEQFF. The CDR3 DNA follows: TGCGCCAGCAGCCAAGGTGGCGGGGGGGCGGTCGTTAATGAGCAGTTCTTC.

The chain carries TRBV2 and TRBJ1-6, with D maybe TRBD1 (5 bases). V dropped 4 bases and J dropped 7 bases, with 26 bases sitting between them. This CDR3 is built from 19 residues. The germline CDR1 and CDR2 sequences are SNHLY and FYNNEI. The CDR3 region has the DNA TGTGCCAGCAGTGCAAAGGGATTTTCTGGGACCGTACGGAATTCACCCCTCCACTTT. Its protein product is CASSAKGFSGTVRNSPLHF.

The rearrangement joins TRBV6-5 to TRBJ1-5, with 9 bases fitting TRBD1. CDR1 and CDR2 (germline): MNHEY, SVGAGI. The CDR3 has 15 residues. With 4 bases clipped from V and 4 bases from J, the junction kept 5 bases outside the gene matches. CDR3 sequence: CASSLPTGGNQPQHF. As DNA, the CDR3 is TGTGCCAGCAGTTTACCGACAGGGGGAAATCAGCCCCAGCATTTT.

Here the CDR3 DNA reads TGTGCCAGCAGTTTAAACAGGGGAGGGCAGCCCCAGCATTTT. The encoded protein is CASSLNRGGQPQHF. The chain recombines TRBV27 with TRBJ1-5, with TRBD1 identical over 7 bases. Germline V CDR1 and CDR2: MNHEY, SMNVEV (reference sequence). The CDR3 loop spans 14 amino acids. Trimming removed 2 bases from V and 7 bases from J; junction bases left unmatched: 5.

The rearrangement links TRBV19 to TRBJ1-4, with D maybe TRBD1 (5 bases). From germline, CDR1 is LNHDA and CDR2 SQIVND (reference sequence). V was clipped by 4 bases and J by 7 bases, with 19 bases between them. CDR3 length equals 16 residues. CDR3 nucleotides: TGTGCCAGTAGTACCGCACCGGGGACCGGGGTTGAAAAACTGTTTTTT. This sequence encodes CASSTAPGTGVEKLFF.

The chain has TRBV12-5 and TRBJ1-2; D gene ambiguous. The CDR3 is made up of 16 amino acids. Germline V lookup: CDR1 LGHNT, CDR2 FRNRAP. The germline V and J ends were trimmed by 0 bases and 1 base, with 12 bases remaining between them. CDR3 in DNA: TGTGCTAGTGGTTTGGTCCCCTTTGCCGGTAACTATGGCTACACCTTC. Its translation: CASGLVPFAGNYGYTF.

This clone was counted only a few times. This rearrangement joins TRBV27 to TRBJ1-2, with D tentatively TRBD1 (6 bases). CDR3 size: 13 residues. CDR1 is MNHEY, CDR2 SMNVEV, per germline (reference sequence). Trimming took off 6 bases at V and 4 bases at J, with 12 bases between the two ends. The CDR3 sequence: CASSDRPTYGYTF. The CDR3 nucleotides read TGTGCCAGCAGCGACAGGCCAACCTATGGCTACACCTTC.

The chain is built from TRBV6-5 and TRBJ1-1; perhaps TRBD1 as D (5 bases). The CDR3 has 13 amino acids. Germline V CDR1 and CDR2: MNHEY, SVGAGI. Trimming removed 0 bases from V and 6 bases from J, with 8 bases in between. CDR3: CASSYSGVPEAFF. In DNA form, the CDR3 reads TGTGCCAGCAGTTACTCAGGGGTCCCTGAAGCTTTCTTT.

The J gene is TRBJ2-5, the V gene TRBV3-1 (or the pseudogene TRBV3-2), with D unresolved. This CDR3 comprises 12 residues. CDR1 and CDR2 from the germline V gene are LGHDT and YNNKEL (reference sequence). Between the trimmed V and J ends, which lost 4 bases and 4 bases, there was a span of 7 bases. CDR3 coding DNA: TGTGCCAGCAGCCGCCGCAGAGAGACCCAGTACTTC. Translation gives CASSRRRETQYF.

The chain recombines TRBV4-2 with TRBJ1-1; D is perhaps TRBD1 (6 bases). This CDR3 spans 13 amino acids. Per germline, CDR1 LGHNA and CDR2 YNFKEQ. V was trimmed by 6 bases and J by 3 bases, leaving 11 bases between them. The CDR3: CASRSDRHTEAFF. The DNA of the CDR3 is TGTGCCAGCAGGTCGGACAGACACACTGAAGCTTTCTTT.

This chain connects TRBV7-9 to TRBJ2-7; 7 nucleotides line up with TRBD1. In germline, CDR1 is SEHNR, CDR2 FQNEAQ (reference sequence). V lost 3 bases, J lost 8 bases, and 7 bases stayed unmatched. The CDR3 totals 13 residues. DNA of the CDR3: TGTGCCAGCAGCTTCCCCGGGACAGCCAAGCAGTACGTC. Translated, it gives CASSFPGTAKQYV.

The chain couples TRBV6-5 to TRBJ1-5, with D hard to call. This CDR3 comprises 15 residues. CDR1 is MNHEY, CDR2 SVGAGI, per germline. Trimming removed 6 bases at V and 5 bases at J, with 17 bases between. This CDR3 is CASSPSRTVDQPQHF. CDR3 nucleotide sequence: TGTGCCAGCAGCCCCTCCAGGACTGTGGATCAGCCCCAGCATTTT.

CDR3 in amino acids: CASRPVFSGNTIYF. The CDR3 DNA reads TGTGCCAGTAGACCAGTTTTCTCTGGAAACACCATATATTTT. The genes are TRBV19 and TRBJ1-3, with no clear D. The CDR3 has 14 residues. Germline V gene data show CDR1 as LNHDA and CDR2 as SQIVND (reference sequence). Trimming cost V 6 bases and J 0 bases, with 9 bases left between them.

This rearrangement joins TRBV5-4 to TRBJ2-1; 8 nucleotides match TRBD1. Trimming at V came to 4 bases and at J to 7 bases, leaving 10 bases not matched to a gene. Germline V gives CDR1 SGHNT, CDR2 YYREEE (reference sequence). CDR3 size: 15 residues. The DNA of the CDR3 is TGTGCCAGCAGCCTGTGGGGACAGGTAAGGAATGAGCAGTTCTTC. It is translated as CASSLWGQVRNEQFF.

The chain is built from TRBV5-6 and TRBJ1-3, with D uncertain. The CDR3 sequence is 15 residues long. V lost 2 bases and J lost 0, with 9 bases in between. Germline V gene data show CDR1 as SGHDT and CDR2 as YYEEEE. CDR3 sequence: CASSFVRASGNTIYF. The CDR3, as DNA: TGTGCCAGCAGCTTCGTGAGGGCCTCTGGAAACACCATATATTTT. The whole variable domain, filled in from reference TRBV5-6 and TRBJ1-3, reads DAGVTQSPTHLIKTRGQQVTLRCSPKSGHDTVSWYQQALGQGPQFIFQYYEEEERQRGNFPDRFSGHQFPNYSSELNVNALLLGDSALYLCASSFVRASGNTIYFGEGSWLTVV.

This chain links TRBV4-3 with TRBJ1-6, with a possible D match to TRBD1 (6 bases). The germline V gene has CDR1 LGHNA and CDR2 YSLEER. The V end lost 1 base, the J end lost 9 bases, and 13 bases lay between the germline ends. The CDR3 is 15 amino acids. The CDR3 is CASSQALGATSPLHF. In DNA form, the CDR3 reads TGCGCCAGCAGCCAAGCTCTGGGGGCAACTTCACCCCTCCACTTT.

The CDR3 region is CASSPWTGVNQPQHF. CDR3 bases: TGTGCCAGCTCTCCCTGGACAGGGGTGAATCAGCCCCAGCATTTT. This chain joins TRBV18 and TRBJ1-5; 9 bases are a match to TRBD1. Germline CDR1 is KGHSH and CDR2 is LQKENI. Germline trimming cut 6 bases from V and 4 bases from J; bases unmatched to any gene: 7. The CDR3 runs to 15 residues.

V is TRBV9 and J is TRBJ2-2, with D uncertain. Germline V gene sequence: CDR1 SGDLS, CDR2 YYNGEE. The CDR3 totals 16 residues. V was trimmed by 0 bases and J by 0 bases, leaving 9 bases between them. The CDR3 is CASSVVTEPNTGELFF. The CDR3, as DNA: TGTGCCAGCAGCGTAGTAACGGAACCGAACACCGGGGAGCTGTTTTTT.

A remark on this clone: Other nucleotide sequences from this sample produce the same CDR3. The V call is TRBV3-1 (or the pseudogene TRBV3-2), the J call TRBJ1-6, with D tentatively TRBD1 (5 bases). V lost 2 bases and J 7 bases, leaving 9 bases between the germline ends. The CDR3 contains 14 residues. From germline, CDR1 is LGHDT and CDR2 YNNKEL (reference sequence). In DNA, the CDR3 is TGTGCCAGCAGCCAAAATCGGGGGAATTCACCCCTCCACTTT. This translates into CASSQNRGNSPLHF.

The V gene is TRBV18, the J gene TRBJ2-2, with TRBD1 matching over 7 bases. Trimming cost V 2 bases and J 2 bases; bases outside gene matches: 5. CDR1 and CDR2 (germline): KGHSH, LQKENI. The CDR3 sequence is 16 residues long. The CDR3 DNA reads TGTGCCAGCTCACCAAACCGGGACAGAAACACCGGGGAGCTGTTTTTT. Translation gives CASSPNRDRNTGELFF.